This TCR beta chain was captured by sequencing in a study of OX40 agonist ivuxolimab in advanced cancers. Study background: Given to patients was ivuxolimab, an agonistic anti-OX40 (CD134) antibody. Findings and caveats of the study: In general, CD8+ T cells held more expanded clones than CD4+ did, on average. At 0.1 to 3.0 mg/kg and by week 6, CD4+ and CD8+ T cells in the blood had expanded clonally.

V lost 4 bases and J 8 bases, leaving 12 bases between the germline ends. Germline V CDR1 and CDR2: SNHLY, FYNNEI. The CDR3 has 13 amino acids. The protocol was immunoSEQ multiplex PCR, while the TCRdb copy is restricted to in-frame clones and leaves out a portion. The sample has around 77,000 clones; more than 80% are singletons. Concerning this clone: The target antigen is unknown.

This chain connects TRBV2 to TRBJ2-1; TRBD1 might be the D (6 bases). Sample: CD4+ or CD8+ T cells sorted from blood, taken in a trial of the OX40 agonist ivuxolimab. The TCR was taken from an adult with an advanced solid tumor such as melanoma, head and neck, liver or kidney cancer. DNA of the CDR3: TGTGCCAGCAGTGTGACAGGCTTCGATGAGCAGTTCTTC. Translation: CASSVTGFDEQFF.